Listed below are T cell receptor beta chains from one sample, sequenced in a study of CXCR3-negative and CXCR3-positive naive CD8 T cells. TCRdb re-analyzed the 5' RACE reads; it lists each CDR3 protein once, without DNA. The sample holds under 150,000 distinct CDR3 sequences. Sequences were obtained from naive CXCR3+ CD8+ T cells from blood. The source of these receptors is a human donor in good health. Some clones in this sample may be carry-over from other donors' samples. CDR3s include the opening cysteine and the closing phenylalanine or tryptophan.

TRBJ2-6 | TRBV24-1 | CATSSGSGANVLTF
TRBJ2-7 | TRBV7-2 | CASSYYGLAYEQYF
TRBJ2-7 | TRBV7-8 | CASSSDPGLAGEQYF
TRBJ2-3 | TRBV23-1 | CASRFIRVYFRAQYF
TRBJ2-7 | TRBV29-1 | CSVGGDFGYEQYF
TRBJ1-1 | TRBV4-1 | CASSQVGKVDGTEAFF
TRBJ2-7 | TRBV6-1 | CASSDWAGYEQYF
TRBJ2-7 | TRBV7-2 | CASSPGAAWEQYF
TRBJ2-5 | TRBV29-1 | CSVEPGITPQETQYF
TRBJ1-1 | TRBV29-1 | CSVEGPGNTEAFF
TRBJ1-2 | TRBV29-1 | CSVEDLEYGYTF
TRBJ2-1 | TRBV12-3/TRBV12-4 | CASSLGVDEQFF
TRBJ2-7 | TRBV7-3 | CASTKGQGYEQYF
TRBJ2-5 | TRBV20-1 | CSARDRIQETQYF
TRBJ1-1 | TRBV27 | CASSTGTLLEAFF
TRBJ2-1 | TRBV28 | CASSPQGLGIGNEQFF
TRBJ1-1 | TRBV2 | CASSYGDTVNTEAFF
TRBJ2-7 | TRBV4-3 | CASSQERGGQAYAYEQYF
TRBJ1-2 | TRBV6-6 | CASTTLWGRVMVGYTF
TRBJ1-4 | TRBV7-9 | CASSLAGGDEKLFF
TRBJ1-2 | TRBV2 | CASRETGIGYTF
TRBJ2-1 | TRBV11-2 | CASSLVTVGSNNEQFF
TRBJ2-1 | TRBV7-6 | CASSTGLAGEVNEQFF
TRBJ2-1 | TRBV7-2 | CASSPGLHEQFF
TRBJ1-3 | TRBV12-3/TRBV12-4 | CAKTFSSGNTIYF
TRBJ2-7 | TRBV12-3/TRBV12-4 | CASSLFLGGDEQYF
TRBJ2-1 | TRBV29-1 | CSVEDLTSGSVYEQFF
TRBJ2-7 | TRBV5-1 | CASSLWGLAGGDEQYF
TRBJ2-3 | TRBV12-3/TRBV12-4 | CASSKLAGSTDTQYF
TRBJ1-6 | TRBV11-2 | CASSSERIGGRSPLHF
TRBJ2-1 | TRBV29-1 | CSSVFQGANDFSSYNEQFF
TRBJ2-7 | TRBV7-8 | CASSYWSYEQYF
TRBJ2-7 | TRBV12-3/TRBV12-4 | CASSSPRGGAYEQYF
TRBJ2-5 | TRBV3-1 | CASSHRTSRETQYF
TRBJ1-1 | TRBV7-9 | CASSSQENTEAFF